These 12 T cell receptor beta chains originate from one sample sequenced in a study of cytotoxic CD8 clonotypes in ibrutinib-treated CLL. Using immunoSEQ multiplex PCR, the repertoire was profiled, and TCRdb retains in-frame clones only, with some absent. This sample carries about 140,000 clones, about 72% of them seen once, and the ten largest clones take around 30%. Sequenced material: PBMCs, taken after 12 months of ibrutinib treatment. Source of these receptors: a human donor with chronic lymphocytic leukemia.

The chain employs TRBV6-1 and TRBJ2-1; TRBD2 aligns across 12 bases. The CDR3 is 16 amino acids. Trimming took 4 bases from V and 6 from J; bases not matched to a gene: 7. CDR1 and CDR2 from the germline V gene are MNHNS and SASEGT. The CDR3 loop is CASSARLAGASNEQFF. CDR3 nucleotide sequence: TGTGCCAGCAGTGCCCGACTAGCGGGGGCCTCCAATGAGCAGTTCTTC.

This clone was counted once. CDR3 DNA: TGTGCCAGCAGCCACGGGACACGGGGAGGGGGGCCCAATCAGCCCCAGCATTTT. Its translation is CASSHGTRGGGPNQPQHF. The chain links TRBV7-2 to TRBJ1-5; tentative D call: TRBD1 (6 bases). Germline lookup yields CDR1 SGHTA and CDR2 FQGNSA. CDR3 length: 18 residues. The ends were cut back, 5 bases at V and 3 bases at J, with 23 bases in the middle.

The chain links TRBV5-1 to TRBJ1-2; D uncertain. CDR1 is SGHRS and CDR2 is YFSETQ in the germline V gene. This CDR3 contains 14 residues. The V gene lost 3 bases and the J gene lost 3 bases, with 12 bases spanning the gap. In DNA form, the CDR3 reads TGCGCCAGCAGCTCGAATGACGGATACTATGGCTACACCTTC. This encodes CASSSNDGYYGYTF.

The CDR3 loop is CASSLVRVAYNEQFF. The CDR3 DNA reads TGTGCCAGCAGTTTAGTCAGGGTAGCCTACAATGAGCAGTTCTTC. The V gene is TRBV27, the J gene TRBJ2-1; a weak D match, TRBD1 (5 bases). The CDR3 is made up of 15 amino acids. Trimming cost V 2 bases and J 2 bases, with 10 bases left between them. The germline V gene has CDR1 MNHEY and CDR2 SMNVEV (reference sequence).

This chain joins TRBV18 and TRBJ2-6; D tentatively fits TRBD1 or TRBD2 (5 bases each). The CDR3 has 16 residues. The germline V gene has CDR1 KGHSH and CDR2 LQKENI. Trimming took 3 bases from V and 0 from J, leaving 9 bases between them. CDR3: CASSPQGDSGANVLTF. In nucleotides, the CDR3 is TGTGCCAGCTCACCTCAGGGAGACTCTGGGGCCAACGTCCTGACTTTC.

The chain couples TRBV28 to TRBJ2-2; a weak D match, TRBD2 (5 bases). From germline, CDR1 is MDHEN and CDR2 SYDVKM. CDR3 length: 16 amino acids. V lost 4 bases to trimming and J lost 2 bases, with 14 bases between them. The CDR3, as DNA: TGTGCCAGCAGTTCGGGTTCGAGCGGTAACACCGGGGAGCTGTTTTTT. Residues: CASSSGSSGNTGELFF.

The CDR3: CASSLIRGSSYNEQFF. DNA for the CDR3: TGTGCCAGCAGTTTAATTCGGGGGAGCTCCTACAATGAGCAGTTCTTC. The chain is built from TRBV27 and TRBJ2-1, with D possibly TRBD2 on 6 matching bases. Germline lookup yields CDR1 MNHEY and CDR2 SMNVEV (reference sequence). V shed 2 bases and J shed 0 bases, with 11 bases lying between them. CDR3 length: 16 amino acids.

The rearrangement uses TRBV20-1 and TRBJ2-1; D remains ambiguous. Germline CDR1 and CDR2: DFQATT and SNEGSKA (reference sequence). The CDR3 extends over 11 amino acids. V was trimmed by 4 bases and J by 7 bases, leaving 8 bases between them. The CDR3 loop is CSATDRNEQFF. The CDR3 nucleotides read TGCAGTGCTACAGACCGTAATGAGCAGTTCTTC.

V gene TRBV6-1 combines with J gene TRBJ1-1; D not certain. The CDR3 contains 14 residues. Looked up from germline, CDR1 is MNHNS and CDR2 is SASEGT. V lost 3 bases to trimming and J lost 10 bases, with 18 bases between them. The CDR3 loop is CASSDTGSPTAAFF. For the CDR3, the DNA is TGTGCCAGCAGTGACACCGGGAGTCCCACGGCAGCTTTCTTT.

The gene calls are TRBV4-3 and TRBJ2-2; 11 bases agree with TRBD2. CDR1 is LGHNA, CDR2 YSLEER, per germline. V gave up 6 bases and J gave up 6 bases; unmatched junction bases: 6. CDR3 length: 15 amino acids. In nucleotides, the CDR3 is TGCGCCAGCAGTCCACTAGCGGGAGTGGCCGGGGAGCTGTTTTTT. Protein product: CASSPLAGVAGELFF.

The chain's CDR3 is CAWSAGDRPYNEQFF. CDR3 DNA: TGTGCCTGGAGTGCCGGGGACAGGCCCTACAATGAGCAGTTCTTC. The chain has TRBV30 and TRBJ2-1, with 8 bases fitting TRBD1. The germline gives CDR1 GTSNPN, CDR2 SVGIG (reference sequence). Trimming removed 1 base from V and 2 bases from J; junction bases left unmatched: 4. CDR3 size: 15 residues.

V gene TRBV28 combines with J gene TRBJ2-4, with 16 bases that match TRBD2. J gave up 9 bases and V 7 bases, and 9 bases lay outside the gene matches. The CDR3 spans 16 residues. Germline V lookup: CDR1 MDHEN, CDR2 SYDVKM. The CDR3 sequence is CASNAGLAGGRAIQYF. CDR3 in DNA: TGTGCCAGCAACGCGGGACTAGCGGGGGGGAGGGCCATTCAGTACTTC.